Below are 13 T cell receptor beta chains sequenced from a single sample in a study of blood T cell repertoires in COVID-19. The protocol was immunoSEQ multiplex PCR, while the TCRdb copy is restricted to in-frame clones and leaves out a portion. The sample carries around 300,000 clones, 90% recorded once. Sequencing used peripheral blood. The receptors stem from a woman in her 30s with COVID-19, enrolled during active disease.

CDR3 coding DNA: TGTGCCAGCAGCGAGCCCCGTATTACTAGCGGGAGGGACACAGATACGCAGTATTTT. Translated, it gives CASSEPRITSGRDTDTQYF. The rearrangement joins TRBV9 to TRBJ2-3; TRBD2 matches at 13 bases. Germline values: CDR1 SGDLS, CDR2 YYNGEE. Germline trimming cut 3 bases from V and 2 bases from J; bases unmatched to any gene: 12. The CDR3 contains 19 residues.

The chain links TRBV27 to TRBJ2-2; 7 nucleotides line up with TRBD2. Trimming took 2 bases from V and 1 from J; bases not matched to a gene: 10. The CDR3 is 18 residues long. CDR1 is MNHEY and CDR2 is SMNVEV in the germline V gene (reference sequence). CDR3 DNA: TGTGCCAGCAGTTTACTAGCGGAGGGACTGGGGAACACCGGGGAGCTGTTTTTT. Its protein is CASSLLAEGLGNTGELFF.

The rearrangement joins TRBV6-5 to TRBJ2-7; 7 bases fit TRBD2. The germline CDR1 and CDR2 sequences are MNHEY and SVGAGI. The CDR3 totals 13 residues. The trim removed 7 bases at V and 0 bases at J, leaving 3 bases unmatched. This CDR3 is CASKGGSSYEQYF. CDR3 DNA sequence: TGTGCCAGCAAAGGCGGGAGCTCCTACGAGCAGTACTTC.

CDR3 sequence reads: CASSDVLAGAPDTQYF. The CDR3 DNA sequence: TGTGCCAGCAGTGACGTACTAGCGGGAGCCCCAGATACGCAGTATTTT. The V and J genes are TRBV25-1 and TRBJ2-3, with 11 bases matching TRBD2. The length of the CDR3 is 16 residues. Germline V CDR1 and CDR2: MGHDK, SYGVNS. Trimming removed 3 bases from V and 4 bases from J; junction bases left unmatched: 6.

The chain joins TRBV30 to TRBJ2-3, with D tentatively TRBD1 (6 bases). The CDR3 spans 16 residues. V lost 5 bases and J 5 bases, leaving 23 bases between the germline ends. Germline CDR1 GTSNPN, CDR2 SVGIG (reference sequence). CDR3 in DNA: TGTGCCTGGCGCCCCCATTTGGGGGCGCGTAAAGATACGCAGTATTTT. It specifies CAWRPHLGARKDTQYF.

The CDR3 sequence is CASSLEASGRAPYEQYF. The CDR3 DNA follows: TGCGCCAGCAGCTTGGAGGCTAGCGGGAGGGCCCCCTACGAGCAGTACTTC. The genes are TRBV5-1 and TRBJ2-7, with 12 bases matching TRBD2. The V gene end was trimmed by 0 bases and the J gene end by 2 bases; junction bases not matched to a gene: 6. The CDR3 is 17 amino acids. The germline V gene encodes CDR1 SGHRS and CDR2 YFSETQ.

This clone was seen a single time. This chain connects TRBV7-3 to TRBJ2-3; D call uncertain. Germline V CDR1 and CDR2: SGHTA, FQGTGA. The V gene lost 5 bases and the J gene lost 0 bases, with 9 bases spanning the gap. The CDR3 has 14 amino acids. The CDR3 nucleotides read TGTGCCAGCAGCCCTCAACATAGCACAGATACGCAGTATTTT. Its translation: CASSPQHSTDTQYF.

The chain recombines TRBV5-4 with TRBJ2-7, with no clear D. CDR3 length: 15 amino acids. V was shortened by 0 bases and J by 3 bases, with 13 bases between the two germline ends. Germline CDR1 reads SGHNT; CDR2 reads YYREEE (reference sequence). The CDR3 region has the DNA TGTGCCAGCAGCTTGGCTGTGACTTCCTACTACGAGCAGTACTTC. This codes for CASSLAVTSYYEQYF.

The gene calls are TRBV14 and TRBJ1-6; TRBD1 matches 8 bases. With 1 base clipped from V and 11 bases from J, the junction kept 1 base outside the gene matches. Germline V CDR1 and CDR2: SGHDN, FVKESK. The CDR3 is 13 amino acids. The DNA for the CDR3 is TGTGCCAGCAGCCAAGGACAGGGGACACCCCTCCACTTT. It translates to CASSQGQGTPLHF.

This chain joins TRBV6-1 and TRBJ2-1; 12 nucleotides line up with TRBD2. From germline, CDR1 is MNHNS and CDR2 SASEGT. This CDR3 is 18 amino acids long. The V segment lost 3 bases and the J segment 3 bases; nucleotides outside the gene matches: 9. CDR3: CASSDPSGRAWGYNEQFF. CDR3 nucleotide sequence: TGTGCCAGCAGTGATCCTAGCGGGAGGGCCTGGGGCTACAATGAGCAGTTCTTC.

The chain carries TRBV4-2 and TRBJ2-7; 9 nucleotides line up with TRBD2. V trimming: 1 base; J trimming: 3 bases; junction bases outside the gene matches: 10. The CDR3 has 17 residues. The germline gives CDR1 LGHNA, CDR2 YNFKEQ. In nucleotides, the CDR3 is TGTGCCAGCAGCCAAGTGCGTCCGGCTAGCGGGATCTACGAGCAGTACTTC. Translating gives CASSQVRPASGIYEQYF.

This clone has a handful of counts. V and J are TRBV5-6 and TRBJ2-7, with a possible D match to TRBD2 (6 bases). The CDR3 has 18 residues. Germline-derived CDR1 and CDR2 are SGHDT and YYEEEE. The V end lost 1 base, the J end lost 0 bases, and 20 bases lay between the germline ends. CDR3: CASSLNGLALRSSYEQYF. Written as DNA, the CDR3 is TGTGCCAGCAGCTTGAATGGGCTAGCGCTAAGGAGCTCCTACGAGCAGTACTTC.

This chain uses TRBV6-5 with TRBJ2-2; D may be TRBD2 (5 bases). Germline assignment: CDR1 MNHEY and CDR2 SVGAGI. V was clipped by 5 bases and J by 8 bases, with 18 bases between them. CDR3 length: 15 amino acids. CDR3 residues: CASSTRDLSGGELFF. CDR3 bases: TGTGCCAGCAGTACTCGGGATCTTTCGGGAGGGGAGCTGTTTTTT.